The rows below give T cell receptor beta chains drawn from one sample of a study of blood T cell repertoires in COVID-19. The method was immunoSEQ multiplex PCR; TCRdb's version includes in-frame clones alone and lacks a portion of them. The sample contains fewer than 250,000 clones, around four fifths of which appear only once. Sequences were obtained from peripheral blood. Receptors were obtained from a woman aged 55-70 years with active or convalescent COVID-19. Each CDR3 is given with its conserved first and last residue. The D gene is left open where the match is weak. Size tells how often a clone was seen (once, few, many) or the class of an expanded clone, and some rows leave it out.

size: -
J: TRBJ2-2
D: -
V: TRBV3-1/TRBV3-2
DNA: TGTGCCAGCAGCCAATATTCGGCGAGGGCGGGGGACACCACCGGGGAGCTGTTTTTT
CDR3: CASSQYSARAGDTTGELFF

size: -
J: TRBJ1-2
D: -
V: TRBV28
DNA: TGTGCCAGCAGTTTCCCCTTAGGGGGGGCTGGGGGCTATGGCTACACCTTC
CDR3: CASSFPLGGAGGYGYTF

size: -
J: TRBJ2-2
D: TRBD1
V: TRBV5-5
DNA: TGTGCCAGCACCACACGCCTAGGGGGCCGTGGCGGGGAGCTGTTTTTT
CDR3: CASTTRLGGRGGELFF

size: -
J: TRBJ2-1
D: -
V: TRBV4-2
DNA: TGTGCCAGCAGCCAGGGAAGCGGAACCTACAATGAGCAGTTCTTC
CDR3: CASSQGSGTYNEQFF

size: -
J: TRBJ2-5
D: TRBD2
V: TRBV6-2/TRBV6-3
DNA: TGTGCCAGCAGTGGAACTAGCGGGTGGGAGACCCAGTACTTC
CDR3: CASSGTSGWETQYF

size: -
J: TRBJ2-1
D: TRBD2
V: TRBV9
DNA: TGTGCCAGCAGCGTAGGCGGGAGAACGGTTGAGCAGTTCTTC
CDR3: CASSVGGRTVEQFF

size: few
J: TRBJ2-7
D: -
V: TRBV30
DNA: TGTGCCGTAGGGGACAACTACTTC
CDR3: CAVGDNYF

size: few
J: TRBJ2-2
D: -
V: TRBV19
DNA: TGTGCCAGTAGCCCGACCAGAGCGGCCGGGGAGCTGTTTTTT
CDR3: CASSPTRAAGELFF

size: -
J: TRBJ1-1
D: -
V: TRBV5-1
DNA: TGCGCCAGCAGCTTGGCCTTGGGCAGGGAGAACACTGAAGCTTTCTTT
CDR3: CASSLALGRENTEAFF

size: few
J: TRBJ1-1
D: TRBD1
V: TRBV7-2
DNA: TGTGCCAGCCGCGCGACAGGGCTGAACACTGAAGCTTTCTTT
CDR3: CASRATGLNTEAFF

size: -
J: TRBJ1-1
D: -
V: TRBV30
DNA: TGCGGCCCGGACAAGAACACTGAAGCTTTCTTT
CDR3: CGPDKNTEAFF

size: few
J: TRBJ2-1
D: -
V: TRBV11-2
DNA: TGTGCCAGCCGTTTGGTAGAGGGGGATTATGAGCAGTTCTTC
CDR3: CASRLVEGDYEQFF

size: -
J: TRBJ1-1
D: TRBD1
V: TRBV19
DNA: TGTGCCAGTACCCCGACAGGGGACCACCTTCTCGCTTTCTTT
CDR3: CASTPTGDHLLAFF

size: -
J: TRBJ1-2
D: TRBD1
V: TRBV9
DNA: TGTGCCAGCAGCGCCGACAGGGTCCCCTATGGCTACACCTTC
CDR3: CASSADRVPYGYTF

size: -
J: TRBJ2-2
D: -
V: TRBV2
DNA: TGTGCCAGCAGTGAACTCCAGGGGGGCACCGGGGAGCTGTTTTTT
CDR3: CASSELQGGTGELFF

size: -
J: TRBJ1-2
D: -
V: TRBV15
DNA: TGTGCCACCAGCAGAGATAGACAGGCCCTTAACTATGGCTACACCTTC
CDR3: CATSRDRQALNYGYTF

size: -
J: TRBJ2-3
D: TRBD1
V: TRBV11-3
DNA: TGTGCCAGCAGCTTGGCCGGGACAGGGACTGAAGATACGCAGTATTTT
CDR3: CASSLAGTGTEDTQYF

size: -
J: TRBJ2-5
D: TRBD2
V: TRBV15
DNA: TGTGCCACCACCCTAGCGGGAGGGGAAGAGACCCAGTACTTC
CDR3: CATTLAGGEETQYF

size: -
J: TRBJ2-1
D: -
V: TRBV11-2
DNA: TGTGCCAGCAGCCGACCGGGTGAGCAGTTCTTC
CDR3: CASSRPGEQFF

size: once
J: TRBJ2-1
D: -
V: TRBV3-1/TRBV3-2
DNA: TGTGCCAGCAGCCTCACCGGAGTTGAGCAGTTCTTC
CDR3: CASSLTGVEQFF

size: -
J: TRBJ2-2
D: -
V: TRBV19
DNA: TGTGCCAGTAGTTCACGCCCCTGGGACTTGAACACCGGGGAGCTGTTTTTT
CDR3: CASSSRPWDLNTGELFF

size: -
J: TRBJ2-3
D: TRBD2
V: TRBV13
DNA: TGTGCCAGCAGCTCTAGCGGGGGCATCACAGATACGCAGTATTTT
CDR3: CASSSSGGITDTQYF

size: -
J: TRBJ2-5
D: TRBD2
V: TRBV30
DNA: TGTGCCTGGAGTGTAACCGGGACTAGCGGGACCTTGGAAGAGACCCAGTACTTC
CDR3: CAWSVTGTSGTLEETQYF

size: -
J: TRBJ2-5
D: TRBD2
V: TRBV13
DNA: TGTGCCAGCAGTTTACTCCTCCTGCCGAAGACTAGCGGGAGAGGAGAGACCCAGTACTTC
CDR3: CASSLLLLPKTSGRGETQYF

size: few
J: TRBJ1-5
D: TRBD1
V: TRBV2
DNA: TGTGCCAGCAGAATGGACAGGGGGCGAGAACAGCCCCAGCATTTT
CDR3: CASRMDRGREQPQHF

size: -
J: TRBJ1-1
D: TRBD1
V: TRBV28
DNA: TGTGCCAGCAGCCCTCCAAGGGGGCAGGACACTGAAGCTTTCTTT
CDR3: CASSPPRGQDTEAFF

size: -
J: TRBJ1-2
D: -
V: TRBV15
DNA: TGTGCCACCAGCGACACCCGAATCAACTATGGCTACACCTTC
CDR3: CATSDTRINYGYTF

size: -
J: TRBJ1-2
D: -
V: TRBV5-1
DNA: TGCGCCAGCAGACCGGTTAGCGCAGAAAGATATGGCTACACCTTC
CDR3: CASRPVSAERYGYTF

size: -
J: TRBJ2-5
D: TRBD1
V: TRBV29-1
DNA: TGCAGCGTTGAGGGGACAGGGGGTCAAGAGACCCAGTACTTC
CDR3: CSVEGTGGQETQYF

size: few
J: TRBJ2-5
D: -
V: TRBV4-2
DNA: TGTGCCAGCAGCCAAGATGGGGCATCCAAAGAGACCCAGTACTTC
CDR3: CASSQDGASKETQYF

size: -
J: TRBJ1-1
D: TRBD1
V: TRBV5-1
DNA: TGCGCCAGCAGATGGACAACGGGACAGGGAGCCACTGAAGCTTTCTTT
CDR3: CASRWTTGQGATEAFF

size: once
J: TRBJ2-3
D: -
V: TRBV11-1
DNA: TGTGCCAGCAGCTTACTAGTTAGCACAGATACGCAGTATTTT
CDR3: CASSLLVSTDTQYF

size: -
J: TRBJ2-7
D: TRBD1
V: TRBV10-1
DNA: TGCGCCAGCAGTGGGACAGGGAGAGGCGAGCAGTACTTC
CDR3: CASSGTGRGEQYF

size: -
J: TRBJ2-1
D: TRBD2
V: TRBV7-9
DNA: TGTGCCAGCAGCTTAGCGCTAAGTACTAGCGGGAACAATGAGCAGTTCTTC
CDR3: CASSLALSTSGNNEQFF

size: -
J: TRBJ2-1
D: TRBD2
V: TRBV10-3
DNA: TGTGCCATCAGTGGTTGGACTAGCGGGAGGGCCGACGAGCAGTTCTTC
CDR3: CAISGWTSGRADEQFF

size: once
J: TRBJ2-2
D: -
V: TRBV11-2
DNA: TGTGCCAGCATCGACCCTGGAGGGGTGAACACCGGGGAGCTGTTTTTT
CDR3: CASIDPGGVNTGELFF

size: -
J: TRBJ1-3
D: -
V: TRBV7-2
DNA: TGTGCCAGCAGCCCTCGAGGAGGGTACGGAAACACCATATATTTT
CDR3: CASSPRGGYGNTIYF

size: -
J: TRBJ2-1
D: TRBD2
V: TRBV6-2/TRBV6-3
DNA: TGTGCCAGCAGTTACCTCGGACTAGCGGGAGGCCACAATGAGCAGTTCTTC
CDR3: CASSYLGLAGGHNEQFF

size: -
J: TRBJ2-1
D: TRBD1
V: TRBV2
DNA: TGTGCCAGCCTAGGGACAGGGAGTTACAATGAGCAGTTCTTC
CDR3: CASLGTGSYNEQFF

size: -
J: TRBJ1-1
D: TRBD1
V: TRBV18
DNA: TGTGCCAGCTCACCGACCGGGACAGGGGGCGGCACTGAAGCTTTCTTT
CDR3: CASSPTGTGGGTEAFF

size: -
J: TRBJ1-1
D: -
V: TRBV5-6
DNA: TGTGCCAGCAGATACGGGGGGGAAGCTTTCTTT
CDR3: CASRYGGEAFF

size: few
J: TRBJ2-5
D: TRBD1
V: TRBV20-1
DNA: TGCAGTGCTAGTTTCAGGGGGCAAGAGACCCAGTACTTC
CDR3: CSASFRGQETQYF

size: -
J: TRBJ1-1
D: -
V: TRBV19
DNA: TGTGCCAGTAATACAGGGAACACTGAAGCTTTCTTT
CDR3: CASNTGNTEAFF

size: -
J: TRBJ2-5
D: TRBD2
V: TRBV18
DNA: TGTGCCAGCTCAGGCGGGGGTCTCCAAGAGACCCAGTACTTC
CDR3: CASSGGGLQETQYF

size: -
J: TRBJ2-3
D: -
V: TRBV19
DNA: TGTGCCAGTAGTAACGGGGACACCGGCACAGATACGCAGTATTTT
CDR3: CASSNGDTGTDTQYF

size: once
J: TRBJ2-3
D: TRBD2
V: TRBV3-1/TRBV3-2
DNA: TGTGCCAGCAGCCCCTATGCTAGCGGGAGCGGGACAGATACGCAGTATTTT
CDR3: CASSPYASGSGTDTQYF

size: -
J: TRBJ2-3
D: TRBD2
V: TRBV4-2
DNA: TGTGCCAGCAGCCTTCAAGCGCTAGCGGGGGACTCTAGCACAGATACGCAGTATTTT
CDR3: CASSLQALAGDSSTDTQYF

size: -
J: TRBJ2-7
D: TRBD2
V: TRBV2
DNA: TGTGCCAGCAGGCTGCGACTAGCGATTAATGAGCAGTACTTC
CDR3: CASRLRLAINEQYF

size: -
J: TRBJ2-2
D: TRBD1
V: TRBV5-1
DNA: TGCGCCAGCAGCAGACAGGGAGACACCGGGGAGCTGTTTTTT
CDR3: CASSRQGDTGELFF

size: -
J: TRBJ2-1
D: TRBD2
V: TRBV9
DNA: TGTGCCAGCAGCGTAGCTAGCGGGAGGGCCGGAATGTACAATGAGCAGTTCTTC
CDR3: CASSVASGRAGMYNEQFF

size: -
J: TRBJ1-2
D: TRBD1
V: TRBV7-9
DNA: TGTGCCAGCAGTTCGTCCCCCAGGGGGATCTATGGCTACACCTTC
CDR3: CASSSSPRGIYGYTF

size: once
J: TRBJ2-1
D: TRBD1
V: TRBV3-1/TRBV3-2
DNA: TGTGCCAGCAGCCAGGGACAGGGGGTGGTTCATGAGCAGTTCTTC
CDR3: CASSQGQGVVHEQFF